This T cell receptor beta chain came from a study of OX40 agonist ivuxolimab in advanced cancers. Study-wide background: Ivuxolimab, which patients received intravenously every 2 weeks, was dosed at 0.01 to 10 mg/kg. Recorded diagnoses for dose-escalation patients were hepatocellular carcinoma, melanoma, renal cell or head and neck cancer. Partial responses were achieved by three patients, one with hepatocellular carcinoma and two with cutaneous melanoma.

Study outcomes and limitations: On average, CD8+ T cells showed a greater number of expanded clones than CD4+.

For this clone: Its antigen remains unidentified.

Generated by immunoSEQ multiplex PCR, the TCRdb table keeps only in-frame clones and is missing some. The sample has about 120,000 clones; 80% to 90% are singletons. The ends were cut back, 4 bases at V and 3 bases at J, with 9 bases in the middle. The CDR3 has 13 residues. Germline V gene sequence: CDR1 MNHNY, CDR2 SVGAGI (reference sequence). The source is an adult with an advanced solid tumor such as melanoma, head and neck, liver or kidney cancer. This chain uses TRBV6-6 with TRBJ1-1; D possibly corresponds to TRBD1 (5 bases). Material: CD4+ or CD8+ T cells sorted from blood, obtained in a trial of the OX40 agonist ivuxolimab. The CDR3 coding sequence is TGTGCCAGCAGTTCCCCGACAGACACTGAAGCTTTCTTT. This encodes CASSSPTDTEAFF.